These 10 T cell receptor beta chains were sequenced from one sample in a study of blood T cell repertoires in COVID-19. Repertoires were generated with immunoSEQ multiplex PCR, while TCRdb's copy carries only in-frame clones and drops some. The table has about 76,000 clones, more than 75% seen once. Sample: peripheral blood. The receptors were sampled from a human donor in a cohort sampled during active COVID-19.

The chain joins TRBV6-6 to TRBJ1-2; 8 bases are a match to TRBD1. Germline V gene data show CDR1 as MNHNY and CDR2 as SVGAGI (reference sequence). J was trimmed by 9 bases and V by 5 bases; bases with no gene match: 17. There are 16 residues in the CDR3. For the CDR3, the DNA is TGTGCCAGCAGTCCTCCAGTAGGACAGGGTCCTATCAGCTACACCTTC. Protein: CASSPPVGQGPISYTF.

The V call is TRBV5-1, the J call TRBJ2-3; the D gene is possibly TRBD1 (6 bases). The CDR3 is 17 amino acids. V lost 0 bases, J lost 1 base, and 15 bases lay in between. Germline V gene lookup returns CDR1 SGHRS and CDR2 YFSETQ. DNA of the CDR3: TGCGCCAGCAGCTTGGCAGAAAGGACAGACGGCACAGATACGCAGTATTTT. It encodes CASSLAERTDGTDTQYF.

This chain links TRBV9 with TRBJ2-2; 10 bases fit TRBD2. Unmatched junction bases numbered 8, after V lost 3 bases and J lost 6 bases. The CDR3 contains 16 residues. Germline V gives CDR1 SGDLS, CDR2 YYNGEE. Here the CDR3 reads CASSARLAGKAGELFF. The CDR3 bases are TGTGCCAGCAGCGCCAGACTAGCGGGTAAAGCCGGGGAGCTGTTTTTT.

This clone was observed a single time. The CDR3 DNA sequence: TGTGCCAGCAGCCCGGGACTCTCCAATGAGCAGTTCTTC. It translates to CASSPGLSNEQFF. This chain uses TRBV7-3 with TRBJ2-1; D is possibly TRBD2 (6 bases). The CDR3 consists of 13 residues. Germline assignment: CDR1 SGHTA and CDR2 FQGTGA. Trimming took 5 bases from V and 6 from J, leaving 11 bases between them. The whole variable domain, filled in from reference TRBV7-3 and TRBJ2-1, reads GAGVSQTPSNKVTEKGKYVELRCDPISGHTALYWYRQSLGQGPEFLIYFQGTGAADDSGLPNDRFFAVRPEGSVSTLKIQRTERGDSAVYLCASSPGLSNEQFFGPGTRLTVL.

The V gene is TRBV19, the J gene TRBJ1-1, with TRBD1 matching over 8 bases. Germline V gives CDR1 LNHDA, CDR2 SQIVND (reference sequence). V lost 4 bases, J lost 0 bases, and 1 base stayed unmatched. The CDR3 has 14 amino acids. CDR3 sequence (DNA): TGTGCCAGTAGTAGGACAGGGATGAACACTGAAGCTTTCTTT. Translating gives CASSRTGMNTEAFF.

V is TRBV5-6 and J is TRBJ1-5, with D unresolved. From germline, CDR1 is SGHDT and CDR2 YYEEEE. This CDR3 spans 16 amino acids. Trimming shortened V by 1 base and J by 1 base, and 12 bases separated the two germline ends. The CDR3 nucleotides read TGTGCCAGCAGCTTGCAACTCTACGGGAGCAATCAGCCCCAGCATTTT. This codes for CASSLQLYGSNQPQHF.

This chain uses TRBV12-5 with TRBJ2-5; TRBD2 aligns across 9 bases. Germline CDR1 is LGHNT and CDR2 is FRNRAP. This CDR3 has 17 amino acids. The V and J ends lost 1 base and 5 bases, in that order; junction bases with no gene match: 11. The CDR3 DNA sequence: TGTGCTAGTGGTTTGGAACCGAGCGGGGGGATCGGGGAGACCCAGTACTTC. Protein: CASGLEPSGGIGETQYF.

The CDR3 is CASSETGSETQYF. CDR3 sequence (DNA): TGTGCCAGCAGTGAGACAGGGTCAGAGACCCAGTACTTC. The chain employs TRBV2 and TRBJ2-5; 7 positions agree with TRBD1. Trimming at V came to 3 bases and at J to 4 bases, leaving 2 bases not matched to a gene. Germline V gives CDR1 SNHLY, CDR2 FYNNEI. The CDR3 consists of 13 residues.

CDR3: CASSSGANRVSQYF. The CDR3 nucleotides read TGCGCCAGCAGCTCCGGCGCTAACAGGGTTTCGCAGTACTTC. The chain combines TRBV5-1 with TRBJ2-5; the D gene is possibly TRBD1 (6 bases). The germline V gene encodes CDR1 SGHRS and CDR2 YFSETQ. V was shortened by 3 bases and J by 11 bases, with 20 bases between the two germline ends. This CDR3 comprises 14 residues. Filled out from reference TRBV5-1 and TRBJ2-5, the complete variable domain reads KAGVTQTPRYLIKTRGQQVTLSCSPISGHRSVSWYQQTPGQGLQFLFEYFSETQRNKGNFPGRFSGRQFSNSRSEMNVSTLELGDSALYLCASSSGANRVSQYFGPGTRLLVL.

The chain combines TRBV18 with TRBJ1-5; D perhaps matches TRBD1 (5 bases). This CDR3 contains 15 residues. The germline V gene has CDR1 KGHSH and CDR2 LQKENI. V was trimmed by 3 bases and J by 4 bases, leaving 13 bases between them. Here the CDR3 reads CASSPSGGANQPQHF. The CDR3 coding sequence is TGTGCCAGCTCACCGTCGGGAGGGGCTAATCAGCCCCAGCATTTT.